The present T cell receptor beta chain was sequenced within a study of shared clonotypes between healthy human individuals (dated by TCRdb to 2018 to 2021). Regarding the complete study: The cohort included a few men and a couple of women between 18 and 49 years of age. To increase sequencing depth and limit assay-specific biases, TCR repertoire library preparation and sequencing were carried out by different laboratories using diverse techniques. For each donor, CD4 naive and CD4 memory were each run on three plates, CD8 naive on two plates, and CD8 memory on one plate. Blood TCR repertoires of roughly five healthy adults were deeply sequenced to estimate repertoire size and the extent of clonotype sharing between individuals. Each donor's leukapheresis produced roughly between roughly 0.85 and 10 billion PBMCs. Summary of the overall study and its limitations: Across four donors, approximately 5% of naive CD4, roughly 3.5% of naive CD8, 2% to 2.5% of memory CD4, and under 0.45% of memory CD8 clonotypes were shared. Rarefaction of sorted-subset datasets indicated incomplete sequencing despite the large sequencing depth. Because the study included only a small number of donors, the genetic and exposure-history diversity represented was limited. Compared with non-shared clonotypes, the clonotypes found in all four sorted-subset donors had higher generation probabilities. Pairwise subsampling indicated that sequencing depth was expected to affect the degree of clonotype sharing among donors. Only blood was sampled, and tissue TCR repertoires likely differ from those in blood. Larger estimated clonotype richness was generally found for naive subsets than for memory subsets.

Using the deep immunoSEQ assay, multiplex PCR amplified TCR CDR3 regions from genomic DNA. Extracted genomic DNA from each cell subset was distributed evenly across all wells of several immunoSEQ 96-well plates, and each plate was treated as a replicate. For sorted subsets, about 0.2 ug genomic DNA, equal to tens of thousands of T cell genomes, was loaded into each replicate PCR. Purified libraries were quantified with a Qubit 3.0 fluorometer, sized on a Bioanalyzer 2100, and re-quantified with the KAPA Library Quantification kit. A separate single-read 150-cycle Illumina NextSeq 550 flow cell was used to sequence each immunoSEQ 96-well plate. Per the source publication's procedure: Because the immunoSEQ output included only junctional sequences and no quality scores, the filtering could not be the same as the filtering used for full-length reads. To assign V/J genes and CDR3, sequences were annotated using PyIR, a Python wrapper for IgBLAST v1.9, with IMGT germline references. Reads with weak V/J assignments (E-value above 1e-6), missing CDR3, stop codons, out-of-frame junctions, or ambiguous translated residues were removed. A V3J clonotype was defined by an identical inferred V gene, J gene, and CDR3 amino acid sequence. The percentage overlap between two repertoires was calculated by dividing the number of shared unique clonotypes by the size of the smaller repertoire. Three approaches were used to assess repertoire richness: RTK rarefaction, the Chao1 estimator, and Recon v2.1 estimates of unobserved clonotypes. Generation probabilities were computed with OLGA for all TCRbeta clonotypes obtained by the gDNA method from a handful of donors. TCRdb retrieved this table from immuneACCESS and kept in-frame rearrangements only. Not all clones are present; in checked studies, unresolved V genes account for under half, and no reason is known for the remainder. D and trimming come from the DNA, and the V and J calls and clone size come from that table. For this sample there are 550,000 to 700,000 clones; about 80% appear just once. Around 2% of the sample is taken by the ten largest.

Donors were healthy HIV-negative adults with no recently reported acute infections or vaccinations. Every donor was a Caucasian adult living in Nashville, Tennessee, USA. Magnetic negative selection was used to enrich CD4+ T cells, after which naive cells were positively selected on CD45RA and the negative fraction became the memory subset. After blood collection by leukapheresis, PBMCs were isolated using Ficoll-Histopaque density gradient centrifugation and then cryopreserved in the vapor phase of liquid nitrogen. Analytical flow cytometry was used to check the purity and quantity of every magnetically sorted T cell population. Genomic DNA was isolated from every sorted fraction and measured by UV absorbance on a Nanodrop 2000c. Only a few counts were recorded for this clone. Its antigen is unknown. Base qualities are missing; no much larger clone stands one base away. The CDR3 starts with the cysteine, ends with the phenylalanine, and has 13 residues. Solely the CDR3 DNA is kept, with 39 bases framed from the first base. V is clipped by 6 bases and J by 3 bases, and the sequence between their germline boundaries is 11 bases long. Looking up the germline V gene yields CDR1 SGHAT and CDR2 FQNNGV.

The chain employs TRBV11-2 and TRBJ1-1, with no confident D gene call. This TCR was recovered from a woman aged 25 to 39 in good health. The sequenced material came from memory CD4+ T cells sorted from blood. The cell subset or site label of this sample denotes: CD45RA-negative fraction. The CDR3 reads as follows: CASSFLEDTEAFF. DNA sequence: TGTGCCAGCAGTTTTTTGGAGGACACTGAAGCTTTCTTT.